Shown below are 18 T cell receptor beta chains from a single sample sequenced in a study of technical replicates of blood from a handful of donors. Assay: immunoSEQ multiplex PCR; the TCRdb copy retains only in-frame clones and omits some. The repertoire holds around 98,000 clones, with approximately 94% as singletons. Sequencing was performed on T cells isolated from PBMCs. The receptors stem from a human donor in good health.

The V call is TRBV5-1, the J call TRBJ2-3; TRBD2 matches at 8 bases. Germline CDR1 and CDR2: SGHRS and YFSETQ. The V gene end was trimmed by 4 bases and the J gene end by 2 bases; junction bases not matched to a gene: 6. CDR3 size: 15 residues. CDR3 nucleotides: TGCGCCAGCAGCCTCCAGACTAGCGCCACAGATACGCAGTATTTT. Translated: CASSLQTSATDTQYF.

The V and J genes are TRBV4-1 and TRBJ1-1, with TRBD1 matching over 9 bases. J gave up 1 base and V 4 bases, and 4 bases lay outside the gene matches. This CDR3 is built from 15 residues. Germline CDR1 reads MGHRA; CDR2 reads YSYEKL. The CDR3 reads CASSRQGQGNTEAFF. The CDR3 nucleotides are TGCGCCAGCAGCCGTCAGGGACAGGGGAACACTGAAGCTTTCTTT.

This chain connects TRBV28 to TRBJ1-1, with D perhaps TRBD1 (5 bases). Between the trimmed V and J ends, which lost 8 bases and 5 bases, there was a span of 9 bases. The germline CDR1 and CDR2 sequences are MDHEN and SYDVKM. The CDR3 has 11 amino acids. The CDR3 DNA sequence: TGTGCCAGCGGGGAGGGGACTGAAGCTTTCTTT. Protein sequence: CASGEGTEAFF.

The chain recombines TRBV2 with TRBJ2-1; 9 positions match TRBD2. CDR1 is SNHLY and CDR2 is FYNNEI in the germline V gene. The CDR3 has 14 residues. V was pared by 8 bases and J by 4 bases, with 6 bases of the junction left unmatched. CDR3 DNA sequence: TGTGCCAGCTTGACTAGCGGTTTATACAATGAGCAGTTCTTC. Translating gives CASLTSGLYNEQFF.

The rearrangement joins TRBV4-2 to TRBJ2-7; 7 positions match TRBD2. The CDR3 runs to 14 residues. Trimming at V came to 4 bases and at J to 6 bases, leaving 9 bases not matched to a gene. The germline V gene encodes CDR1 LGHNA and CDR2 YNFKEQ. CDR3 in DNA: TGTGCCAGCAGCCCAGAAGCGGGGCGGGGCGAGCAGTACTTC. This encodes CASSPEAGRGEQYF.

This clone showed up just once. V is TRBV2 and J is TRBJ2-7, with 12 bases lining up with TRBD2. This CDR3 has 16 amino acids. Looked up from germline, CDR1 is SNHLY and CDR2 is FYNNEI. The V and J ends lost 0 bases and 2 bases, in that order; junction bases with no gene match: 2. Here the CDR3 reads CASSEARLAGAYEQYF. The CDR3 DNA reads TGTGCCAGCAGTGAAGCGAGACTAGCGGGGGCCTACGAGCAGTACTTC.

V usage is TRBV7-9 and J usage is TRBJ2-1; 10 nucleotides line up with TRBD2. V shed 5 bases, J shed 4 bases, and the junction held 8 bases outside the gene matches. Per germline, CDR1 SEHNR and CDR2 FQNEAQ (reference sequence). The CDR3 consists of 16 residues. CDR3 in amino acids: CASSVEGLALYNEQFF. DNA of the CDR3: TGTGCCAGCAGCGTAGAGGGACTAGCGCTATACAATGAGCAGTTCTTC.

J is TRBJ2-5 and V is TRBV9; D might be TRBD1 (6 bases). V was clipped by 0 bases and J by 7 bases, with 13 bases between them. The length of the CDR3 is 14 residues. Germline assignment: CDR1 SGDLS and CDR2 YYNGEE. CDR3 loop: CASSVAGVGPTQYF. As DNA, the CDR3 is TGTGCCAGCAGCGTAGCAGGGGTTGGGCCGACCCAGTACTTC.

The CDR3 DNA sequence: TGTGCTAGTGGTTTGGTACTGACAGGGACGTACATGAACACTGAAGCTTTCTTT. This encodes CASGLVLTGTYMNTEAFF. The gene calls are TRBV12-5 and TRBJ1-1, with TRBD1 matching 7 bases. Germline V gives CDR1 LGHNT, CDR2 FRNRAP. J lost 0 bases, V lost 0 bases, and 10 bases had no gene match. The CDR3 covers 18 residues.

This clone was seen once. The J gene is TRBJ2-5, the V gene TRBV5-4; a weak D match, TRBD1 (6 bases). CDR3 length equals 18 residues. With 0 bases removed from V and 1 base from J, the gap between germline ends came to 19 bases. Germline V gene sequence: CDR1 SGHNT, CDR2 YYREEE (reference sequence). The CDR3 protein is CASSLEGRQGRAQETQYF. CDR3 coding DNA: TGTGCCAGCAGCTTGGAGGGTCGGCAGGGGCGGGCCCAAGAGACCCAGTACTTC.

The chain couples TRBV2 to TRBJ1-6; D is ambiguous. CDR1 SNHLY and CDR2 FYNNEI come from the germline V gene. V lost 7 bases and J lost 1, with 5 bases in between. CDR3 size: 13 residues. CDR3: CASKLSYNSPLHF. As DNA, the CDR3 is TGTGCCAGCAAACTGTCCTATAATTCACCCCTCCACTTT. Based on the CDR3 plus reference TRBV2 and TRBJ1-6, the full variable domain is EPEVTQTPSHQVTQMGQEVILRCVPISNHLYFYWYRQILGQKVEFLVSFYNNEISEKSEIFDDQFSVERPDGSNFTLKIRSTKLEDSAMYFCASKLSYNSPLHFGNGTRLTVT.

V gene TRBV7-8 combines with J gene TRBJ2-1; 13 bases align to TRBD2. The CDR3 consists of 15 residues. Trimming at V came to 5 bases and at J to 9 bases, leaving 7 bases not matched to a gene. Germline CDR1 reads SGHVS; CDR2 reads FQNEAQ. The CDR3 region is CASSPTSGGAFEQFF. The CDR3 DNA follows: TGTGCCAGCAGCCCCACTAGCGGGGGGGCCTTTGAGCAGTTCTTC.

On this clone itself: A read error may account for a junction end that differs from germline. The chain uses TRBV30 and TRBJ1-2, with a weak D call TRBD1 (6 bases). Germline-derived CDR1 and CDR2 are GTSNPN and SVGIG (reference sequence). The CDR3 is 14 amino acids. CDR3 region: CAWSVGGQSYRFIF. The CDR3 DNA reads TGTGCCTGGAGTGTAGGTGGACAGTCCTACCGGTTCATCTTC.

The J gene is TRBJ2-2, the V gene TRBV29-1; D possibly corresponds to TRBD2 (5 bases). Germline V CDR1 and CDR2: SQVTM, ANQGSEA. The CDR3 consists of 15 residues. Trimming pared 4 bases from V and 2 bases from J, leaving 14 bases between. This CDR3 is CSVVEGGPNTGELFF. For the CDR3, the DNA is TGCAGCGTTGTTGAGGGCGGACCTAACACCGGGGAGCTGTTTTTT.

The V call is TRBV5-4, the J call TRBJ1-3; tentative D call: TRBD1 (5 bases). V lost 5 bases, J lost 0 bases, and 12 bases lay in between. CDR1 SGHNT and CDR2 YYREEE come from the germline V gene (reference sequence). The CDR3 runs to 15 residues. CDR3 nucleotide sequence: TGTGCCAGCAGTCCAGGACACAACTCTGGAAACACCATATATTTT. Amino acid sequence: CASSPGHNSGNTIYF.

The genes are TRBV5-1 and TRBJ1-2; TRBD1 is a possible D gene (5 bases). The CDR3 consists of 15 residues. V was shortened by 0 bases and J by 6 bases, with 15 bases between the two germline ends. In germline, CDR1 is SGHRS, CDR2 YFSETQ. DNA of the CDR3: TGCGCCAGCAGCTTGGTCCAGGGTGATAGAAATGGCTACACCTTC. Translated, it gives CASSLVQGDRNGYTF.

The chain is built from TRBV27 and TRBJ2-7; D is ambiguous. V lost 3 bases and J 5 bases, leaving 11 bases between the germline ends. The V gene's germline CDR1 is MNHEY and CDR2 SMNVEV (reference sequence). CDR3 size: 13 residues. The DNA for the CDR3 is TGTGCCAGCAGTTTCTCGACTCTCCACGAGCAGTACTTC. It specifies CASSFSTLHEQYF.

V usage is TRBV11-2 and J usage is TRBJ2-7; 7 bases fit TRBD1. Germline CDR1 and CDR2: SGHAT and FQNNGV. This CDR3 is built from 14 residues. J was trimmed by 2 bases and V by 1 base; bases with no gene match: 2. The CDR3 loop reads CASSLAGQAYEQYF. For the CDR3, the DNA is TGTGCCAGCAGCTTAGCTGGACAGGCCTACGAGCAGTACTTC.